Sequencing of this T cell receptor beta chain was carried out in a study of cytomegalovirus exposure and HLA in healthy donors. Study outcomes and limitations: In a later analysis, TCR association rates varied by HLA locus: DRB1 most, HLA-C fewest.

Turning to this clone: Its specificity is not known.

Vbeta (60) and Jbeta (13) primers were used in the PCR. The repertoire was sequenced with immunoSEQ multiplex PCR; TCRdb's copy has only in-frame clones and lacks some. The data contain about 94,000 clones, about 8% of them seen just once; the ten biggest clones take up 2% to 2.5%. Trimming removed 1 base from V and 1 base from J; junction bases left unmatched: 9. Germline V CDR1 and CDR2: SGHRS, YFSETQ. This CDR3 spans 18 amino acids. This receptor was identified in a man between 45 and 60 years old in good health and CMV-seronegative. Sequencing was done on a sample of PBMCs. The chain recombines TRBV5-1 with TRBJ2-1, with 9 bases fitting TRBD2. CDR3 amino acids: CASSLLAGGRRSYNEQFF. The CDR3 DNA sequence: TGCGCCAGCAGCTTGTTGGCGGGGGGGCGGAGGTCCTACAATGAGCAGTTCTTC.